The clone carrying this T cell receptor beta chain has just one count. The data derive from a study of cytotoxic CD8 clonotypes in ibrutinib-treated CLL. Trimming removed 0 bases at V and 4 bases at J, with 6 bases between. The CDR3 sequence is 13 residues long. The germline CDR1 and CDR2 sequences are WSHSY and SAAADI. Produced via immunoSEQ multiplex PCR; TCRdb's table is partial and in-frame only. Of 250,000 to 350,000 clones listed, roughly four fifths are singletons. The receptor's source is a human donor with chronic lymphocytic leukemia. V is TRBV10-2 and J is TRBJ1-2, with TRBD1 as a possible D gene (6 bases). The specimen comprised PBMCs, sampled at disease progression, from a patient treated with ibrutinib. The CDR3 nucleotides read TGCGCCAGCAGTGAGTCACAGGGCTATGGCTACACCTTC. Its translation is CASSESQGYGYTF.